Shown below are 6 T cell receptor beta chains from a single sample sequenced in a study of early T cells in non-severe SARS-CoV-2 infection (dated by TCRdb to 2020 to 2023). Library construction relied on 5' RACE. The instrument given in TCRdb is NextSeq 500. TCRdb reworked the public reads: Q25 trimming with fastp, MiXCR clone assembly, productive beta chains retained. Every entry covers one CDR3 protein and lists the most common genes and DNA from its rows. The sample data list tens of thousands of distinct CDR3 sequences, and 10% of these were observed just once. Around 7.3% of the sample is in the top ten clones. Sequenced here: whole blood, sampled at baseline. These receptors were obtained from an adult who was a healthcare worker with PCR-confirmed SARS-CoV-2 infection or an uninfected control (not recorded which).

This clonotype turned up a few times. The rearrangement joins TRBV29-1 to TRBJ2-5; D is undetermined. CDR1 and CDR2 from the germline V gene are SQVTM and ANQGSEA. The CDR3 totals 12 residues. The V end lost 6 bases, the J end lost 3 bases, and 11 bases lay between the germline ends. In nucleotides, the CDR3 is TGCAGCGTCTGGCAGGTAGAAGAGACCCAGTACTTC. This gives the protein CSVWQVEETQYF.

In this sample, this clonotype turned up a few times. The V and J genes are TRBV11-2 and TRBJ2-3, with D perhaps being TRBD1 or TRBD2 (5 bases each). The CDR3 length is 19 residues. CDR1 and CDR2 from the germline V gene are SGHAT and FQNNGV. V dropped 0 bases and J dropped 6 bases, with 25 bases sitting between them. In nucleotides, the CDR3 is TGTGCCAGCAGCTTAGACGGACCCATACTATGGGGCGGGTCGGATACGCAGTATTTT. Translating it yields CASSLDGPILWGGSDTQYF.

There are a few counts of this clonotype. The junction and the germline gene differ at one end; a read error may be behind it. The chain links TRBV20-1 to TRBJ2-7, with a tentative D call TRBD2 (6 bases). The CDR3 consists of 13 residues. The germline V gene has CDR1 DFQATT and CDR2 SNEGSKA (reference sequence). CDR3 in amino acids: CSARDGGRYEQYF. The CDR3 nucleotides read TGCAGTGCGAGAGACGGGGGAAGGTACGAGCAGTACTTC.

This clonotype has at least ten counts. The V and J genes are TRBV11-2 and TRBJ2-1, with D perhaps TRBD1 (6 bases). V gave up 4 bases and J gave up 7 bases, with 14 bases separating them. The CDR3 contains 14 residues. The germline CDR1 and CDR2 sequences are SGHAT and FQNNGV. The CDR3 DNA is TGTGCCAGCAGCTCCCTCGACAGGACGAATGAGCAGTTCTTC. It is translated as CASSSLDRTNEQFF.

The chain carries TRBV4-3 and TRBJ1-5, with 9 bases identical to TRBD1. The V segment lost 0 bases and the J segment 10 bases; nucleotides outside the gene matches: 7. Germline V lookup: CDR1 LGHNA, CDR2 YSLEER. The CDR3 has 15 residues. CDR3 loop: CASSQDWTGDVPQHF. DNA of the CDR3: TGCGCCAGCAGCCAAGACTGGACAGGGGATGTACCCCAGCATTTT.

The V and J genes are TRBV13 and TRBJ1-2; the D is unclear. Germline V CDR1 and CDR2: PRHDT, FYEKMQ (reference sequence). This CDR3 has 14 residues. Trimming removed 4 bases from V and 1 base from J, with 10 bases in between. CDR3 loop: CASSSLEGNYGYTF. The DNA for the CDR3 is TGTGCCAGCAGCTCCCTTGAGGGTAACTATGGCTACACCTTC.